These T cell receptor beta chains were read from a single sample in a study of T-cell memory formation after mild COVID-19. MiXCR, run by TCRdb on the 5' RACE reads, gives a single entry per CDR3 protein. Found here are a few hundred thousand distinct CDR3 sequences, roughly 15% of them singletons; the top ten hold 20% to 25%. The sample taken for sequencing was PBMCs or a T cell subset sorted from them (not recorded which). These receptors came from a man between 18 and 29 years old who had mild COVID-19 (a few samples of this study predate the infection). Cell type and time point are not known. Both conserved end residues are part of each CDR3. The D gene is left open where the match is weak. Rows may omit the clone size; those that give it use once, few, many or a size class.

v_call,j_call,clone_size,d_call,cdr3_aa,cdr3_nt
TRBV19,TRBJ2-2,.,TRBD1,CASATGRYYYGELFF,TGTGCCAGCGCGACAGGGCGATACTATTATGGGGAGCTGTTTTTT
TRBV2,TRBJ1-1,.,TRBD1,CASSAQGPNTEAFF,TGTGCCAGCAGTGCACAGGGGCCGAACACTGAAGCTTTCTTT
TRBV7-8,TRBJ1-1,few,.,CASSLLEAFF,TGTGCCAGCAGCTTGCTTGAAGCTTTCTTT
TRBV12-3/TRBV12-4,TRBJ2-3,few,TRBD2,CASGEGLHTDTQYF,TGTGCCAGCGGGGAGGGCTTACACACAGATACGCAGTATTTT
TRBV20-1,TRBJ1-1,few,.,CSARDRARGFGTEAFF,TGCAGTGCTAGAGATCGGGCACGAGGGTTCGGAACTGAAGCTTTCTTT
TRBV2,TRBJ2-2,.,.,CAGKYVEDTGELFF,TGTGCCGGCAAATACGTGGAAGACACCGGGGAGCTGTTTTTT
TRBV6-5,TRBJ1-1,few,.,CASSYQLGTEAFF,TGTGCCAGCAGTTACCAATTAGGGACTGAAGCTTTCTTT
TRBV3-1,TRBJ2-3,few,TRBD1,CASSQDGTGAPDTQYF,TGTGCCAGCAGCCAAGATGGGACAGGGGCCCCAGATACGCAGTATTTT
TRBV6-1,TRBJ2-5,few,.,CASSEVTATETQYF,TGTGCCAGCAGTGAAGTGACAGCGACTGAGACCCAGTACTTC
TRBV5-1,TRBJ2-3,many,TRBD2,CASRLAGGSDTQYF,TGCGCCAGCCGACTAGCGGGGGGAAGCGATACGCAGTATTTT
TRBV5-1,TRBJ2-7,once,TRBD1,CASSPTGLWLEQYF,TGCGCCAGCAGCCCGACAGGGCTTTGGCTCGAGCAGTACTTC
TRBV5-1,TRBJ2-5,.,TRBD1,CSSSKGTGVKETQYF,TGCTCCAGCAGCAAGGGGACAGGGGTCAAAGAGACCCAGTACTTC
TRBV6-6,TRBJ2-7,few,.,CASSYSYSLSSYEQYF,TGTGCCAGCAGTTACTCGTACAGCTTAAGCTCCTACGAGCAGTACTTC
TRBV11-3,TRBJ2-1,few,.,CASRETGTNEQFF,TGTGCCAGCAGAGAAACAGGGACCAATGAGCAGTTCTTC
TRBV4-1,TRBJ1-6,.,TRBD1,CASRGTAHNSPLHF,TGCGCCAGCAGGGGGACAGCCCATAATTCACCCCTCCACTTT
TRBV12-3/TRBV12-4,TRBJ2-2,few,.,CASSLAVSNTGELFF,TGTGCCAGCAGTTTAGCGGTGTCGAACACCGGGGAGCTGTTTTTT
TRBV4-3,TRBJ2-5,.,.,CASSQDLTEQETQYF,TGCGCCAGCAGCCAAGATCTTACAGAACAAGAGACCCAGTACTTC
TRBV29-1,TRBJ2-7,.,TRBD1,CSAGTGERYEQYF,TGCAGCGCCGGGACAGGGGAACGGTACGAGCAGTACTTC
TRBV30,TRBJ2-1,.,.,CAWSVGGDNEQFF,TGTGCCTGGAGTGTGGGAGGAGACAATGAGCAGTTCTTC
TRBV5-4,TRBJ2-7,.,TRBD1,CASSLQGASTYEQYF,TGTGCCAGCAGCTTACAGGGGGCGTCAACCTACGAGCAGTACTTC
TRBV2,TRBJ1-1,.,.,CASSVRKGTNTEAFF,TGTGCCAGCAGTGTACGAAAAGGAACGAACACTGAAGCTTTCTTT
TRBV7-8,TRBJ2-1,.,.,CASSLVVGPNEQFF,TGTGCCAGCAGCTTAGTGGTGGGCCCTAATGAGCAGTTCTTC
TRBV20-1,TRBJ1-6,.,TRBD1,CSASIDRGYNSPLHF,TGCAGTGCTTCCATCGACAGGGGGTATAATTCACCCCTCCACTTT
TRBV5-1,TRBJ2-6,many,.,CASSPQGNGANVLTF,TGCGCCAGCAGCCCCCAGGGTAATGGGGCCAACGTCCTGACTTTC
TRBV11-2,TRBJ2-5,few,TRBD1,CASSWTGGAETQYF,TGTGCCAGCAGCTGGACAGGGGGCGCCGAGACCCAGTACTTC
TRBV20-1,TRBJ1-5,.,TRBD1,CSARGSGNQPQHF,TGCAGTGCCAGGGGGTCGGGCAATCAGCCCCAGCATTTT
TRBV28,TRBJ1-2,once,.,CARGRGVYGYTF,TGTGCCAGAGGAAGGGGGGTCTATGGCTACACCTTC
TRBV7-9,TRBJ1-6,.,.,CASSLDNSPQSPLHF,TGTGCCAGCAGCTTAGATAACAGCCCCCAGTCACCCCTCCACTTT
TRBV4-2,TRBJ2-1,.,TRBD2,CASSQDWASGGAFEQFF,TGTGCCAGCAGCCAAGATTGGGCTAGCGGGGGGGCATTTGAGCAGTTCTTC
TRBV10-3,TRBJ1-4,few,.,CAISEPREEKLFF,TGTGCCATCAGTGAGCCGCGTGAGGAAAAACTGTTTTTT
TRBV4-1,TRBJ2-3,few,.,CASSQPGGTTDTQYF,TGCGCCAGCAGCCAGCCGGGCGGGACCACAGATACGCAGTATTTT
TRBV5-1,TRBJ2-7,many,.,CASSSTGQPYEQYF,TGCGCCAGCAGCTCAACGGGACAACCCTACGAGCAGTACTTC